Listed below are T cell receptor beta chains from one sample, sequenced in a study of CD8 T cells in Susac syndrome. Each CDR3 protein gets one entry after TCRdb re-called the immunoSEQ multiplex PCR reads with MiXCR. There are more than 150,000 distinct CDR3 sequences in the sample; about 96% occur only once, and approximately 0.12% lies in the top ten. What was sequenced was CD4+ T cells from PBMCs. The receptors shown here come from a human donor with Susac syndrome. Each CDR3 is given with its conserved first and last residue. Each record gives: clone size, V gene, J gene, D gene, CDR3 DNA, CDR3 protein. A D gene is named only where the DNA matches it firmly. Size values are once, few and many counts, or a class for expanded clones, and some rows have none.

NA	TRBV7-2	TRBJ1-2	NA	TGTGCCAGCAGCGCTACCGGGGGGCCTGGCTACACCTTC	CASSATGGPGYTF
NA	TRBV29-1	TRBJ1-2	NA	TGCAGCGTTGATATGACAGAGGATGGCTACACCTTC	CSVDMTEDGYTF
NA	TRBV10-3	TRBJ2-1	TRBD2	TGTGCCATCAGTGAAGGGCGGGGGGCCTACAATGAGCAGTTCTTC	CAISEGRGAYNEQFF
NA	TRBV4-3	TRBJ1-4	NA	TGCGCCAGCAGCCAAGTCCACGGAACTAATGAAAAACTGTTTTTT	CASSQVHGTNEKLFF
NA	TRBV20-1	TRBJ1-2	TRBD1	TGCAGTGCCCCCGGGACAGGGGCAGGCTATGGCTACACCTTC	CSAPGTGAGYGYTF
NA	TRBV6-2/TRBV6-3	TRBJ1-1	NA	TGTGCCAGCAGTTATGGGGAGAACACTGAAGCTTTCTTT	CASSYGENTEAFF
NA	TRBV29-1	TRBJ2-1	TRBD1	TGCAGCGCTTTCGACAGGGTTGACAATGAGCAGTTCTTC	CSAFDRVDNEQFF
NA	TRBV7-9	TRBJ2-3	NA	TGTGCCAGCAGCTTTATAAATACGCAGTATTTT	CASSFINTQYF
NA	TRBV19	TRBJ2-2	TRBD2	TGTGCCGTGACTAGCGGGAGGTACCCCGGGGAGCTGTTTTTT	CAVTSGRYPGELFF
NA	TRBV4-3	TRBJ2-5	TRBD1	TGCGCCAGCAGCCAGCAGACAGGGATGTACCAAGAGACCCAGTACTTC	CASSQQTGMYQETQYF
few	TRBV29-1	TRBJ2-5	NA	TGCAGCTACAAGACTAGTCACCAGACCCAGTACTTC	CSYKTSHQTQYF
NA	TRBV7-2	TRBJ2-7	NA	TGTGCCAGCAGCCTTTCGCCTCGAGGCTCCTACGAGCAGTACTTC	CASSLSPRGSYEQYF
NA	TRBV6-6	TRBJ1-1	NA	TGTGCCAGCAGCCTCACTAGGACTGAAGCTTTCTTT	CASSLTRTEAFF
NA	TRBV7-9	TRBJ1-1	NA	TGTGCCAGCAGCGAAAACAGGGACACTGAAGCTTTCTTT	CASSENRDTEAFF
NA	TRBV14	TRBJ2-1	NA	TGTGCCAGCAGCCAATCGTTACAGGCCCTTTTCTTC	CASSQSLQALFF
NA	TRBV29-1	TRBJ2-7	NA	TGCAGCGTTGACGGCAGCTCCTACGAGCAGTACTTC	CSVDGSSYEQYF
NA	TRBV29-1	TRBJ1-2	NA	TGCAGCGTTGACGAACAGAGGGGCTACACCTTC	CSVDEQRGYTF
NA	TRBV29-1	TRBJ2-1	TRBD2	TGCAGCGTTGGCATAGAGGGGACTAGCGGGGGCCATGAGCAGTTCTTC	CSVGIEGTSGGHEQFF
NA	TRBV6-2/TRBV6-3	TRBJ2-7	TRBD2	TGTGCCAGCAGTTACACCGCGACCGGGAGGAACGAGCAGTACTTC	CASSYTATGRNEQYF
NA	TRBV20-1	TRBJ1-5	TRBD1	TGCAGTGCTAGGGCCAGGGGGCTAAGCAATCAGCCCCAGCATTTT	CSARARGLSNQPQHF
once	TRBV30	TRBJ2-6	NA	TGTGCCAGCCTCCCGGGACAAGGGTTCTCCGGGGCCAACGTCCTGACTTTC	CASLPGQGFSGANVLTF
NA	TRBV15	TRBJ1-1	NA	TGTGCCACCAGCAGAGAGGGCCGTAACACTGAAGCTTTCTTT	CATSREGRNTEAFF
NA	TRBV24-1	TRBJ2-1	TRBD2	TGTGCCACCAGTGATACTAGCGGGACATTGGAAAATGAGCAGTTCTTC	CATSDTSGTLENEQFF
NA	TRBV12-3/TRBV12-4	TRBJ1-5	TRBD1	TGTGCCAGCAGTTTATCGGCCTCAGGGGGATATCAGCCCCAGCATTTT	CASSLSASGGYQPQHF
NA	TRBV7-2	TRBJ2-1	TRBD2	TGTGCCAGCAGCCCCGGACTAGCGGGAGCCTACAATGAGCAGTTCTTC	CASSPGLAGAYNEQFF
NA	TRBV18	TRBJ1-2	NA	TGTGCCAGCTCACCGGGAGACGGCCAGGGCTACACCTTC	CASSPGDGQGYTF
NA	TRBV30	TRBJ1-3	TRBD1	TGTGCCTGGAGTGTTTGGGGGACAGCAACTGGAAACACCATATATTTT	CAWSVWGTATGNTIYF
NA	TRBV7-7	TRBJ2-1	NA	TGTGCTAGCAGCTTAGCACAGGGAAATGAGCAGTTCTTC	CASSLAQGNEQFF
NA	TRBV7-9	TRBJ1-5	NA	TGTGCCAGCAGCTTAGGGGGCAGGGAGGTTCAGCCCCAGCATTTT	CASSLGGREVQPQHF
NA	TRBV24-1	TRBJ2-3	NA	TGTGCCACCAGTGATCCCCCGACCCGTGGCACAGATACGCAGTATTTT	CATSDPPTRGTDTQYF
NA	TRBV12-3/TRBV12-4	TRBJ2-5	TRBD1	TGTGCCAGCAGCTGGGACAGGGCTTATCAAGAGACCCAGTACTTC	CASSWDRAYQETQYF
NA	TRBV6-4	TRBJ1-5	TRBD1	TGTGCCAGCAGTGACCTCCGGGACAGGGTTGGGAATCAGCCCCAGCATTTT	CASSDLRDRVGNQPQHF
once	TRBV2	TRBJ2-1	TRBD2	TGTGCCAGCAGTTTGGGACTAGCGGCTGGCTGGGAGCAGTTCTTC	CASSLGLAAGWEQFF
NA	TRBV5-1	TRBJ1-1	TRBD1	TGCGCCAGCAGCTCCGGGGACAGAAATGAAGCTTTCTTT	CASSSGDRNEAFF
NA	TRBV18	TRBJ2-7	NA	TGTGCCAGCTCAGTACCCGGGAGCTCCTACGAGCAGTACTTC	CASSVPGSSYEQYF
NA	TRBV12-3/TRBV12-4	TRBJ2-7	NA	TGTGCCAGCAGTGGGGGGACAGACTTTACCTACGAGCAGTACTTC	CASSGGTDFTYEQYF
NA	TRBV15	TRBJ1-1	NA	TGTGCCACCAGCAGAGCAAGAGGGGGGGGCACTGAAGCTTTCTTT	CATSRARGGGTEAFF
NA	TRBV6-2/TRBV6-3	TRBJ2-1	TRBD1	TGTGCCAGCAGTTCTGGACAGGGGTTCCCCAATGAGCAGTTCTTC	CASSSGQGFPNEQFF
NA	TRBV29-1	TRBJ2-3	NA	TGCAGCGTTGAAAAAGCGGATACGCAGTATTTT	CSVEKADTQYF
once	TRBV18	TRBJ2-5	NA	TGTGCCAGCTCACCGACGGGGGAACGAACCCAGTACTTC	CASSPTGERTQYF
NA	TRBV12-3/TRBV12-4	TRBJ1-2	NA	TGTGCCAGCAGTTTATCTGAAGTTGTCCTGAACTATGGCTACACCTTC	CASSLSEVVLNYGYTF